These T cell receptor beta chains were read from a single sample in a study of shared clonotypes between healthy human individuals. TCRdb's table, derived via immunoSEQ multiplex PCR, lists solely in-frame clones and lacks some. This table has roughly 1,100,000 clones, more than 65% appearing once. Sequences were obtained from memory CD4+ T cells sorted from blood. These receptors originate from a man aged 18 to 30 in good health. Each CDR3 is given with its conserved first and last residue. D genes are given only for firm matches. Size tells how often a clone was seen (once, few, many) or the class of an expanded clone, and some rows leave it out.

TRBV11-3	.	TRBJ2-2	once	TGTGCCAGCAGCATTAGGGTCAGGGGCTCTACCGGGGAGCTGTTTTTT	CASSIRVRGSTGELFF
TRBV6-5	.	TRBJ2-7	.	TGTGCCAGCTCTTCCACAGCGAGGGGAACCTACGAGCAGTACTTC	CASSSTARGTYEQYF
TRBV28	.	TRBJ2-7	.	TGTGCCAGCAGCCCCGGGGGGCCAACTCCCTACGAGCAGTACTTC	CASSPGGPTPYEQYF
TRBV19	TRBD1	TRBJ1-5	.	TGTGCCAGTAGTTTTGGGACAGGGGGCCTTAATCAGCCCCAGCATTTT	CASSFGTGGLNQPQHF
TRBV9	TRBD2	TRBJ2-1	.	TGTGCCAGCAGCGTAGCGGGGACTAGATACAATGAGCAGTTCTTC	CASSVAGTRYNEQFF
TRBV7-3	.	TRBJ2-6	once	TGTGCCAGCAGCTTAAGAGGACAGTCCTCTGGGGCCAACGTCCTGACTTTC	CASSLRGQSSGANVLTF
TRBV4-2	.	TRBJ2-2	.	TGTGCCAGCAGCCAAGATGGGGGGGCTGCGAACACCGGGGAGCTGTTTTTT	CASSQDGGAANTGELFF
TRBV28	.	TRBJ2-7	once	TGTGCCAGCAGTTTTGGCAAACAGCCCTACGAGCAGTACTTC	CASSFGKQPYEQYF
TRBV27	.	TRBJ1-1	.	TGTGCCAGCAGTACACAGGGTAGGACTGAAGCTTTCTTT	CASSTQGRTEAFF
TRBV2	TRBD1	TRBJ1-1	.	TGTGCCAGCAACAAAGACAGGGGCACTGAAGCTTTCTTT	CASNKDRGTEAFF
TRBV5-1	.	TRBJ2-2	.	TGCGCCAGCAGCTTGTCGGCAACGAACACCGGGGAGCTGTTTTTT	CASSLSATNTGELFF
TRBV30	.	TRBJ1-4	many	TGTGCCTGGAGTCCCGGAGACAGGCGTAATGAAAAACTGTTTTTT	CAWSPGDRRNEKLFF
TRBV10-3	.	TRBJ2-7	.	TGTGCCATCAGTGACTCAGGGTTTAGCTACGAGCAGTACTTC	CAISDSGFSYEQYF
TRBV4-3	.	TRBJ1-6	few	TGCGCCAGCAGCCAAGAATTGGGGAATTCACCCCTCCACTTT	CASSQELGNSPLHF
TRBV28	TRBD1	TRBJ2-7	.	TGTGCCAGCAGTTCTCCGGGACAGGGGTACGAGCAGTACTTC	CASSSPGQGYEQYF
TRBV5-1	TRBD2	TRBJ2-5	.	TGCGCCAGCAGCTTGGAGAAGGGGAGGGAAGAGACCCAGTACTTC	CASSLEKGREETQYF
TRBV7-2	.	TRBJ2-1	.	TGTGCCAGCAACGTACAGGGCAATGAGCAGTTCTTC	CASNVQGNEQFF
TRBV7-2	TRBD2	TRBJ2-3	.	TGTGCCAGCAGCCTGAAAGGGACTAGCGGTTCGGCGCAGTATTTT	CASSLKGTSGSAQYF
TRBV9	.	TRBJ2-4	once	TGTGCCAGCAGCGTAGGTGCAGGGGAGTTGACCAAAAACATTCAGTACTTC	CASSVGAGELTKNIQYF
TRBV11-3	.	TRBJ2-7	.	TGTGCCAGCAGCTTAGTAGTTGGCGAGCAGTACTTC	CASSLVVGEQYF
TRBV18	TRBD1	TRBJ1-6	.	TGTGCCAGCTCACCACCGCCGACAGGGGGTTCACCCCTCCACTTT	CASSPPPTGGSPLHF
TRBV20-1	.	TRBJ2-3	.	TGCAGTGCTCCTAGCACAGATACGCAGTATTTT	CSAPSTDTQYF
TRBV5-1	TRBD1	TRBJ1-1	.	TGCGCCAGCAGCTTGGCCTTCGAGCGAGGACAGGGGAACACTGAAGCTTTCTTT	CASSLAFERGQGNTEAFF
TRBV6-1	TRBD1	TRBJ1-2	.	TGTGCCAGCAGCACTGGGAAGGGGGCCGGCTATGGCTACACCTTC	CASSTGKGAGYGYTF
TRBV30	.	TRBJ2-1	.	TGTGCCTGGACCCGACGGGGGGCAGGCTCCTACAATGAGCAGTTCTTC	CAWTRRGAGSYNEQFF
TRBV5-1	.	TRBJ2-7	.	TGCGCCAGCAGCCCCCCCCGCCCCTACGAGCAGTACTTC	CASSPPRPYEQYF
TRBV4-3	TRBD2	TRBJ2-7	.	TGCGCCAGCAGCCAAGGGGCTAGCGGGCCCTACGAGCAGTACTTC	CASSQGASGPYEQYF
TRBV11-2	.	TRBJ2-1	.	TGTGCCAGCAGCCTAATAGACGTAAGTGAGCAGTTCTTC	CASSLIDVSEQFF
TRBV27	TRBD1	TRBJ2-1	few	TGTGCCAGCGCCTGGACAGGGGAGGGTGAGCAGTTCTTC	CASAWTGEGEQFF
TRBV7-9	TRBD1	TRBJ1-3	.	TGTGCCAGCAGCGATCGGGGACAGGGTTCTGGAAACACCATATATTTT	CASSDRGQGSGNTIYF
TRBV5-1	.	TRBJ2-5	.	TGCGCCAGCAGCTTGGGGAGTCGGACCGTTGAGACCCAGTACTTC	CASSLGSRTVETQYF
TRBV7-2	TRBD2	TRBJ2-5	.	TGTGCCAGCAGCTTTCTAGCGGGAGCCAGCCAAGAGACCCAGTACTTC	CASSFLAGASQETQYF
TRBV9	TRBD2	TRBJ2-7	once	TGTGCCAGCAGCGTATCGACTAGCGGGGCTTACGAGCAGTACTTC	CASSVSTSGAYEQYF
TRBV28	.	TRBJ1-5	.	TGTGCCAGCACCGCGGGGGGCGGTTATAGCAATCAGCCCCAGCATTTT	CASTAGGGYSNQPQHF
TRBV21-1	.	TRBJ2-5	.	TGTGCCAGCAGCAACAAACTAGCGGGGGCTGAAGAGACCCAGTACTTC	CASSNKLAGAEETQYF
TRBV9	TRBD1	TRBJ1-2	.	TGTGCCAGCAGCTCGATGGGACAGGGAGGCGGCTACACCTTC	CASSSMGQGGGYTF
TRBV19	TRBD1	TRBJ1-4	.	TGTGCCAGTAGTGGAGACAGGGTTGGAGCTAATGAAAAACTGTTTTTT	CASSGDRVGANEKLFF
TRBV5-1	.	TRBJ1-1	.	TGCGCCAGCAGCTCGGGGCCCACTAGGCCCTTGAACACTGAAGCTTTCTTT	CASSSGPTRPLNTEAFF
TRBV6-5	TRBD2	TRBJ2-2	.	TGTGCCAGCAGTTACTCGGGTAGCGGGAGGGCCGGGGAGCTGTTTTTT	CASSYSGSGRAGELFF
TRBV10-3	.	TRBJ1-5	.	TGTGCCATTAGACAGGAGAGCAATCAGCCCCAGCATTTT	CAIRQESNQPQHF
TRBV11-3	.	TRBJ2-2	many	TGTGCCAGCAGCTTAGGGGCAGTAGGCGGGGAGCTGTTTTTT	CASSLGAVGGELFF
TRBV28	.	TRBJ1-2	.	TGTGCCAGCATGGCCAAGGCTAACTATGGCTACACCTTC	CASMAKANYGYTF
TRBV29-1	.	TRBJ1-2	.	TGCAGCGTTGGGGGGGGATCCGGCTATGGCTACACCTTC	CSVGGGSGYGYTF
TRBV2	TRBD1	TRBJ1-1	.	TGTGCCAGCAGGGTCACAGGGGACACTGAAGCTTTCTTT	CASRVTGDTEAFF
TRBV5-4	.	TRBJ2-2	once	TGTGCCAGCAGCTTCGGAGGTTCAGAAACCGGGGAGCTGTTTTTT	CASSFGGSETGELFF
TRBV6-1	.	TRBJ2-3	.	TGTGCCAGCATGACCGCGAAGGGGACAGATACGCAGTATTTT	CASMTAKGTDTQYF
TRBV11-3	.	TRBJ2-1	.	TGTGCCAGCAGCTTGGCAGGGAGGCCCTCCTACAATGAGCAGTTCTTC	CASSLAGRPSYNEQFF
TRBV2	.	TRBJ2-1	.	TGTGCCAGCAGTGAGGCCCCCAAGGGAGAGCAGTTCTTC	CASSEAPKGEQFF
TRBV5-8	.	TRBJ2-3	.	TGTGCCAGCAGCCCGACCCCCTCCACAGATACGCAGTATTTT	CASSPTPSTDTQYF
TRBV7-9	.	TRBJ1-1	.	TGTGCCAGCAGCCTAGTTTCGGGCAGGGCTTTCTTT	CASSLVSGRAFF
TRBV29-1	.	TRBJ1-3	.	TGCAGCGTTGGGACGGATGGAAACACCATATATTTT	CSVGTDGNTIYF
TRBV6-5	.	TRBJ2-5	once	TGTGCCAGCAGTAGCAGGGTCCCGGAGACCCAGTACTTC	CASSSRVPETQYF
TRBV10-3	TRBD2	TRBJ2-7	.	TGTGCCGTGGCAAGAGGACTAGCGGAGGCCTACGAGCAGTACTTC	CAVARGLAEAYEQYF
TRBV6-5	.	TRBJ1-5	.	TGTGCCAGCTCGGGACAACAGAGCAATCAGCCCCAGCATTTT	CASSGQQSNQPQHF
TRBV11-2	TRBD1	TRBJ2-7	once	TGTGCCAGCAGCTTTGGACAGGGTCCCTACGAGCAGTACTTC	CASSFGQGPYEQYF
TRBV4-2	TRBD2	TRBJ2-1	.	TGTGCCAGCAGCCAAGATCCAACTAGCGGGGGGGCCAATGAGCAGTTCTTC	CASSQDPTSGGANEQFF
TRBV4-3	.	TRBJ2-1	.	TGCGCCAGCAGCCAAGCAGGCCATGAGCAGTTCTTC	CASSQAGHEQFF
TRBV2	.	TRBJ1-4	once	TGTGCCAGCAGTGATTGGAAACTGTTTTTT	CASSDWKLFF